Shown below are 20 T cell receptor beta chains from a single sample sequenced in a study of blood T cell repertoires in COVID-19. Method: immunoSEQ multiplex PCR; TCRdb's copy keeps in-frame clones and lacks some. Among 200,000 to 250,000 clones listed, about 87% were seen once. The sequenced material came from peripheral blood. These receptors originate from a man younger than 40 with COVID-19, enrolled during active disease.

V usage is TRBV5-1 and J usage is TRBJ2-7, with 10 bases fitting TRBD1. This CDR3 contains 18 residues. Trimming took 4 bases from V and 2 from J; bases not matched to a gene: 15. CDR1 and CDR2 (germline): SGHRS, YFSETQ. The chain's CDR3 is CASSPRGLGQGTPYEQYF. The CDR3 region has the DNA TGCGCCAGCAGCCCGAGGGGATTGGGACAGGGGACACCCTACGAGCAGTACTTC.

The chain recombines TRBV28 with TRBJ2-3; the match to TRBD1 covers 7 bases. In germline, CDR1 is MDHEN, CDR2 SYDVKM. The V segment lost 3 bases and the J segment 3 bases; nucleotides outside the gene matches: 3. The CDR3 extends over 14 amino acids. In DNA, the CDR3 is TGTGCCAGCAGTTTTTTACAGGGGACAGATACGCAGTATTTT. It codes for CASSFLQGTDTQYF.

The gene calls are TRBV7-2 and TRBJ2-1, with 10 bases identical to TRBD1. The V segment lost 5 bases and the J segment 5 bases; nucleotides outside the gene matches: 12. Germline assignment: CDR1 SGHTA and CDR2 FQGNSA. This CDR3 has 17 residues. CDR3 protein: CASSPLSGTGANNEQFF. The CDR3 bases are TGTGCCAGCAGCCCGCTATCCGGGACAGGGGCCAACAATGAGCAGTTCTTC.

The rearrangement uses TRBV2 and TRBJ2-5, with 9 bases that match TRBD2. The length of the CDR3 is 15 residues. The ends lost 4 bases at V and 9 bases at J; junction bases unmatched: 12. The V gene's germline CDR1 is SNHLY and CDR2 FYNNEI. DNA of the CDR3: TGTGCCAGCAGTGTCACCGGGACTAGCCGGGGCTCCCAGTACTTC. Amino acid sequence: CASSVTGTSRGSQYF.

This chain connects TRBV27 to TRBJ1-6; D unclear. Germline CDR1 and CDR2: MNHEY and SMNVEV (reference sequence). V was clipped by 5 bases and J by 10 bases, with 21 bases between them. This CDR3 is 16 amino acids long. The CDR3 DNA reads as TGTGCCAGCAGTACCGGGGTAGGAGGTTTAGGGTCACCCCTCCACTTT. This codes for CASSTGVGGLGSPLHF.

J is TRBJ1-2 and V is TRBV10-1; TRBD1 aligns across 10 bases. Germline lookup yields CDR1 WNHNN and CDR2 SYGVQD (reference sequence). V lost 5 bases to trimming and J lost 4 bases; unmatched junction nucleotides: 25. CDR3 length: 21 amino acids. The CDR3 DNA is TGCGCCAGCAGTCATCCGGACTTCACCTACCGGGACAGGGGATTTTCCTATGGCTACACCTTC. The encoded protein is CASSHPDFTYRDRGFSYGYTF.

The chain links TRBV18 to TRBJ2-1, with 13 nucleotides matching TRBD2. The trim removed 5 bases at V and 4 bases at J, leaving 14 bases unmatched. This CDR3 contains 19 residues. The V gene's germline CDR1 is KGHSH and CDR2 LQKENI. CDR3 sequence (DNA): TGTGCCAGCTCAGCTTCCTCAACTAGCGGGAGGGCCCAATACAATGAGCAGTTCTTC. This codes for CASSASSTSGRAQYNEQFF.

This chain uses TRBV4-1 with TRBJ1-1; the match to TRBD1 covers 7 bases. Germline values: CDR1 MGHRA, CDR2 YSYEKL. This CDR3 comprises 15 residues. After removal of 0 bases from V and 5 bases from J, the junction contained 6 bases not matched to a gene. The CDR3 here is CASSQDRQGRTEAFF. The CDR3 DNA reads as TGCGCCAGCAGCCAAGATCGACAGGGAAGGACTGAAGCTTTCTTT.

V usage is TRBV27 and J usage is TRBJ1-2; 8 bases align to TRBD1. J lost 6 bases, V lost 5 bases, and 8 bases had no gene match. This CDR3 region has 14 residues. The germline V gene encodes CDR1 MNHEY and CDR2 SMNVEV (reference sequence). DNA for the CDR3: TGTGCCAGCAGTACTTCAGGGGGCGCGAATGGCTACACCTTC. Its protein is CASSTSGGANGYTF.

V and J are TRBV7-9 and TRBJ2-7, with D possibly being TRBD1 (7 bases). The CDR3 length is 15 residues. Germline V CDR1 and CDR2: SEHNR, FQNEAQ (reference sequence). V was cut by 0 bases and J by 7 bases, with 16 bases left in between. CDR3 protein: CASSLAQGEVREQYF. The CDR3 DNA sequence: TGTGCCAGCAGCTTAGCGCAGGGGGAGGTGAGAGAGCAGTACTTC.

This clone was seen just once. The genes are TRBV6-5 and TRBJ2-7; D is possibly TRBD1 (6 bases). V dropped 2 bases and J dropped 6 bases, with 11 bases sitting between them. The CDR3 runs 13 residues. CDR1 is MNHEY and CDR2 is SVGAGI in the germline V gene. The CDR3: CASSYVGRGEQYF. As DNA, the CDR3 is TGTGCCAGCAGTTACGTGGGCAGGGGCGAGCAGTACTTC.

The rearrangement joins TRBV7-8 to TRBJ1-1; TRBD1 aligns across 8 bases. Trimming cost V 0 bases and J 8 bases; bases outside gene matches: 5. Per the germline V gene, CDR1 is SGHVS and CDR2 is FQNEAQ. This CDR3 region has 14 residues. The CDR3 DNA reads TGTGCCAGCAGCTTAGCTCACCGACAGGGGGAAGCTTTCTTT. Its protein is CASSLAHRQGEAFF.

V gene TRBV6-5 combines with J gene TRBJ2-7; D remains unclear. V lost 6 bases, J lost 2 bases, and 14 bases lay in between. This CDR3 spans 14 amino acids. Germline CDR1 MNHEY, CDR2 SVGAGI. CDR3: CASSHNSLPYEQYF. CDR3 nucleotides: TGTGCCAGCAGCCACAACAGTTTACCCTACGAGCAGTACTTC.

The J gene is TRBJ2-2, the V gene TRBV6-5; 10 bases fit TRBD1. The CDR3 consists of 16 residues. Losses at the gene ends were 1 base for V and 4 bases for J; bases not matched to a gene: 3. Germline V gives CDR1 MNHEY, CDR2 SVGAGI. CDR3 nucleotide sequence: TGTGCCAGCAGTTACTTCGGGGACAGGGGCACCGGGGAGCTGTTTTTT. It codes for CASSYFGDRGTGELFF.

This clone was counted only a few times. The CDR3 nucleotides are TGTGCCAGCAGCTTAGTGGCGGGGATCAACTATGGCTACACCTTC. This translates into CASSLVAGINYGYTF. The genes are TRBV7-2 and TRBJ1-2, with D hard to call. Germline-derived CDR1 and CDR2 are SGHTA and FQGNSA. The CDR3 has 15 amino acids. Trimming removed 1 base from V and 2 bases from J, with 11 bases in between.

The CDR3 DNA is TGTGCCAGCAGCCCTGGGACAGTTCTAACCGGGGAGCTGTTTTTT. This sequence encodes CASSPGTVLTGELFF. V gene TRBV7-9 combines with J gene TRBJ2-2; TRBD1 aligns across 7 bases. J gave up 5 bases and V 5 bases, and 8 bases lay outside the gene matches. Per germline, CDR1 SEHNR and CDR2 FQNEAQ (reference sequence). The CDR3 is made up of 15 amino acids.

The chain links TRBV6-2 or TRBV6-3 to TRBJ1-1; 8 bases are a match to TRBD1. V lost 5 bases, J lost 1 base, and 6 bases stayed unmatched. This CDR3 region has 15 residues. From germline, CDR1 is MNHEY and CDR2 SVGEGT. The CDR3 loop is CASSETGTGNTEAFF. Written as DNA, the CDR3 is TGTGCCAGCAGTGAGACCGGGACAGGGAACACTGAAGCTTTCTTT.

The chain recombines TRBV19 with TRBJ1-1; D not certain. The CDR3 is 15 residues long. Trimming took 10 bases from V and 3 from J, leaving 21 bases between them. CDR1 LNHDA and CDR2 SQIVND come from the germline V gene (reference sequence). DNA for the CDR3: TGTGCCACCTCTCGCCGGACGGGATGGGACACTGAAGCTTTCTTT. Its translation is CATSRRTGWDTEAFF.

CDR3 sequence (DNA): TGTGCCAGCACCACCCTTTCCGGGTCCTACGAGCAGTACTTC. Translated: CASTTLSGSYEQYF. This chain uses TRBV6-5 with TRBJ2-7, with D uncertain. Germline V gene sequence: CDR1 MNHEY, CDR2 SVGAGI. With 7 bases removed from V and 1 base from J, the gap between germline ends came to 14 bases. The CDR3 runs to 14 residues.

The chain links TRBV28 to TRBJ2-2; D might be TRBD2 (6 bases). The V gene lost 2 bases and the J gene lost 7 bases, with 8 bases spanning the gap. The germline CDR1 and CDR2 sequences are MDHEN and SYDVKM. This CDR3 region has 13 residues. The CDR3 DNA is TGTGCCAGCAGTTTAGAGGAGGGCGGGGAGCTGTTTTTT. It codes for CASSLEEGGELFF.